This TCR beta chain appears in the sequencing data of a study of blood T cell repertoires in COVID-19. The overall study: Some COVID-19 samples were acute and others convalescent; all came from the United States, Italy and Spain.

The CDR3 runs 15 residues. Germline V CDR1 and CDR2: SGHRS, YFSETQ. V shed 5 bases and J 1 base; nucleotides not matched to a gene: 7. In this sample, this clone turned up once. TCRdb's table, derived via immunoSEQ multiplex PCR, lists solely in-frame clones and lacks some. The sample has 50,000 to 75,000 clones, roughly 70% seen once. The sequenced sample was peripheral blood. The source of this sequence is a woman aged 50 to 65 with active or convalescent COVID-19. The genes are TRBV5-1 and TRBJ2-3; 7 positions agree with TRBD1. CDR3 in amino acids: CASSPGQVGTDTQYF. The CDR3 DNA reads TGCGCCAGCAGTCCCGGACAGGTCGGCACAGATACGCAGTATTTT.